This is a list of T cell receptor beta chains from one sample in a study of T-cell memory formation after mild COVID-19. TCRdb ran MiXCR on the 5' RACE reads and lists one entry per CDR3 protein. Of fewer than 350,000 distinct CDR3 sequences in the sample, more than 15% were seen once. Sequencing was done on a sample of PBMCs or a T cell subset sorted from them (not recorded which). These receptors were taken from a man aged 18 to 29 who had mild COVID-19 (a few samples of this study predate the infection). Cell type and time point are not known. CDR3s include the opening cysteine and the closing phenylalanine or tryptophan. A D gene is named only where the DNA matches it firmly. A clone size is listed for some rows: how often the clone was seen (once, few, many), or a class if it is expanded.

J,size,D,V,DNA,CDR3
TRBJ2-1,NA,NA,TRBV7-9,TGTGCCAGCAGCCACATTGGGACGGATCAGTTCTTC,CASSHIGTDQFF
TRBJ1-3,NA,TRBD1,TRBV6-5,TGTGCCAGCAGTCGACAGGGCCTCTCTGGAAACACCATATATTTT,CASSRQGLSGNTIYF
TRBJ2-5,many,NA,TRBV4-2,TGTGCCAGCAGCCAAGCCGTGGGCGAAGAGACCCAGTACTTC,CASSQAVGEETQYF
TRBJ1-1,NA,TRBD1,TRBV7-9,TGTGCCAGCAGCCCCGGGACAGGGGTTGGTTATCACACTGAAGCTTTCTTT,CASSPGTGVGYHTEAFF
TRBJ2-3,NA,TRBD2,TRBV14,TGTGCCAGCCGACTAGCGGGGGCCCCGGGTACGCAGTATTTT,CASRLAGAPGTQYF
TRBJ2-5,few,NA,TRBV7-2,TGTGCCAGCAGCTCTACCAGAGCTTGGGAGACCCAGTACTTC,CASSSTRAWETQYF
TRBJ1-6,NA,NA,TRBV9,TGTGCCAGCGGTTCCGGGACGGCCAATTCACCCCTCCACTTT,CASGSGTANSPLHF
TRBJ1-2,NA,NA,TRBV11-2,TGTGCCAGCAGCTCAATGACACAGGGCGGCTATGGCTACACCTTC,CASSSMTQGGYGYTF
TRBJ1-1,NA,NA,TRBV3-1,TGTGCCAGCTTGGGGGCAGGCACTGAAGCTTTCTTT,CASLGAGTEAFF
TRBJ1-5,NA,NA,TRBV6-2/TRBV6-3,TGTGCCAGCAGTTACTCGATTGGACAGCATTTT,CASSYSIGQHF
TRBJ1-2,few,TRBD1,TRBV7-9,TGTGCCAGCAGCGTCGGGACAGGGCCTGGCTACACCTTC,CASSVGTGPGYTF
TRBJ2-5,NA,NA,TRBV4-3,TGCGCCAGCAGCCAAGAGGGTGGGGGCCGACAAGAGACCCAGTACTTC,CASSQEGGGRQETQYF
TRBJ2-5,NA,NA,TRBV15,TGTGCCACCAGCGCGCCCGGAGAGACCCAGTACTTC,CATSAPGETQYF
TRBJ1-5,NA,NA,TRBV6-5,TGTGCCAGCGCGACGGGGCAGGGCCCGAGGCCCCAGCATTTT,CASATGQGPRPQHF
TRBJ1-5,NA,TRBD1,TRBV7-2,TGTGCCAGCAGCCGGGGGTCCGGGACAGGGATCACGGAGCCCCAGCATTTT,CASSRGSGTGITEPQHF
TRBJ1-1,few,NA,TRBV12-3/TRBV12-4,TGTGCCAGCAGTGCCAAGATGAACACTGAAGCTTTCTTT,CASSAKMNTEAFF
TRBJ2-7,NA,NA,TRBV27,TGTGCCAGCAGTTTCAACAATCCCTACGAGCAGTACTTC,CASSFNNPYEQYF
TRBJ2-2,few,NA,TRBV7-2,TGTGCCAGCAGCCGTCCGTCCGGGGCTTTTGACACCGGGGAGCTGTTTTTT,CASSRPSGAFDTGELFF
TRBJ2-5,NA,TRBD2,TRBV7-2,TGTGCCAGCAGCGGATGGGGACTAGGCGGGGACCAGTACTTC,CASSGWGLGGDQYF
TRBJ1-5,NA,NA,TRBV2,TGTGCCAGCAACGAGGGGCGGGAGCCCCAGCATTTT,CASNEGREPQHF
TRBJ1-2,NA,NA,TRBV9,TGTGCCAGCAGCGTAGATGAGTCCTATGGCTACACCTTC,CASSVDESYGYTF
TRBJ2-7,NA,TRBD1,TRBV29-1,TGCAGCGCCACCGGGACAGGGGGCGAGCAGTACTTC,CSATGTGGEQYF
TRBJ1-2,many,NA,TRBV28,TGTGCCAGTGAGCCCCAGGCCATTCCCTATGGCTACACCTTC,CASEPQAIPYGYTF
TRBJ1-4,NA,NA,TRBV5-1,TGCGCCAGCAGCTGGGGTCCTAATGAAAAACTGTTTTTT,CASSWGPNEKLFF